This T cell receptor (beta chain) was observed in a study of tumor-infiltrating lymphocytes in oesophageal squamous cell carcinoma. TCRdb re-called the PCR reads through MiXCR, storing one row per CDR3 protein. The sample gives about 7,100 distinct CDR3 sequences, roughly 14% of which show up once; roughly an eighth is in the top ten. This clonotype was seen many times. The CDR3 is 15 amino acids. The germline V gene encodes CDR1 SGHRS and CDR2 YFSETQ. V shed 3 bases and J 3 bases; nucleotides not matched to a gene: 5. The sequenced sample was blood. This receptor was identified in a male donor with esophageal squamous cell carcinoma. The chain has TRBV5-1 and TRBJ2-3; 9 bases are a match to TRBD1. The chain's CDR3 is CASSYSTGGTDTQYF. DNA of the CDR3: TGCGCCAGCAGCTACTCGACAGGGGGGACAGATACGCAGTATTTT.